The clone carrying this T cell receptor beta chain was detected only a few times. Antigen unknown. The V end was cut by 2 bases, the J end by 5 bases, with 9 bases between. The CDR3 contains 14 residues. Germline V gene sequence: CDR1 SGHAT, CDR2 FQNNGV. The data were obtained in a study of T cells in localized non-small cell lung cancer. General observations from the study: Prolonged overall survival went with higher T cell density in the blood. The study detected a median about 60 of the top 100 tumor clones in adjacent lung. Because sequencing included only one region (of the tumor), heterogeneity remains possible. Uninvolved nearby lung showed the greatest T cell clonality, exceeding that found in tumor.

Repertoires were generated with immunoSEQ multiplex PCR, while TCRdb's copy carries only in-frame clones and drops some. The sample includes tens of thousands of clones, 85% to 90% seen only once; the top ten take roughly 1.8%. The gene calls are TRBV11-2 and TRBJ2-2, with D perhaps being TRBD1 or TRBD2 (5 bases each). This receptor was identified in a woman aged 40 to 75 with stage I lung adenocarcinoma. The sample here was peripheral blood, taken before any cancer treatment. The CDR3 region is CASSLQGGTGELFF. In DNA form, the CDR3 reads TGTGCCAGCAGCTTACAGGGCGGGACCGGGGAGCTGTTTTTT.